A selection of T cell receptor beta chains follows, all from one sample in a study of blood T cell repertoires in COVID-19. Data came from immunoSEQ multiplex PCR; TCRdb stores just in-frame clones and leaves some out. The repertoire holds around 99,000 clones, with 80% as singletons. The sequenced material came from peripheral blood. The receptors were gathered from a human donor in a cohort sampled during active or convalescent COVID-19. CDR3s include the opening cysteine and the closing phenylalanine or tryptophan. A D gene is named only where the DNA matches it firmly. Size is omitted from some rows. Given values are once, few, many or a class for expanded clones.

TRBV6-2/TRBV6-3	TRBJ1-2	-	-	CASSYQYGYTF	TGTGCCAGCAGTTACCAGTATGGCTACACCTTC
TRBV19	TRBJ1-5	-	TRBD1	CASSRTGANQPQHF	TGTGCCAGTAGTAGGACAGGGGCAAATCAGCCCCAGCATTTT
TRBV30	TRBJ2-7	-	TRBD1	CAWSAKRTGGTYEQYF	TGTGCCTGGAGTGCCAAAAGGACAGGGGGCACCTACGAGCAGTACTTC
TRBV14	TRBJ1-2	-	-	CASSLIRGYGYTF	TGTGCCAGCAGCCTTATACGGGGCTATGGCTACACCTTC
TRBV6-2/TRBV6-3	TRBJ1-1	-	-	CASSYPRTVEAFF	TGTGCCAGCAGTTACCCCAGGACAGTCGAAGCTTTCTTT
TRBV28	TRBJ1-5	-	-	CATLLPGLWQPQHF	TGTGCCACCCTTTTACCGGGACTTTGGCAGCCCCAGCATTTT
TRBV4-2	TRBJ2-3	few	-	CASSQAEGTDTQYF	TGTGCCAGCAGCCAGGCCGAGGGTACCGATACGCAGTATTTT
TRBV11-3	TRBJ2-2	-	-	CASSRSGTINTGELFF	TGTGCCAGCAGCCGCTCCGGGACAATCAACACCGGGGAGCTGTTTTTT
TRBV3-1/TRBV3-2	TRBJ2-7	once	TRBD1	CASSLTGGTRYEQYF	TGTGCCAGCAGCCTAACAGGGGGCACAAGGTACGAGCAGTACTTC
TRBV2	TRBJ2-5	-	-	CASSEWRVGETQYF	TGTGCCAGCAGTGAATGGAGGGTTGGGGAGACCCAGTACTTC
TRBV18	TRBJ1-1	-	-	CASSPSPRGNTEAFF	TGTGCCAGCTCACCATCCCCCAGGGGGAACACTGAAGCTTTCTTT
TRBV7-9	TRBJ1-1	few	-	CASSSQQVEAFF	TGTGCCAGCAGCTCCCAACAGGTTGAAGCTTTCTTT
TRBV27	TRBJ1-2	-	TRBD1	CASSSPGQGAGYTF	TGTGCCAGCAGTTCACCGGGACAGGGGGCTGGCTACACCTTC
TRBV19	TRBJ1-1	-	TRBD1	CASSPDRGGVKNTEAFF	TGTGCCAGTAGTCCAGACAGGGGTGGTGTTAAGAACACTGAAGCTTTCTTT
TRBV14	TRBJ2-2	-	-	CASSQDPGAGELFF	TGTGCCAGCAGCCAAGACCCAGGGGCCGGGGAGCTGTTTTTT
TRBV24-1	TRBJ1-1	few	-	CATSDFFRGVTEAFF	TGTGCCACCAGTGATTTCTTCCGGGGAGTGACTGAAGCTTTCTTT
TRBV27	TRBJ2-7	once	-	CASSSNRDWQYF	TGTGCCAGCAGTTCGAACCGGGACTGGCAGTACTTC
TRBV9	TRBJ2-3	-	-	CASSETSGMADTQYF	TGTGCCAGCAGCGAGACCTCCGGGATGGCAGATACGCAGTATTTT
TRBV2	TRBJ1-5	-	-	CASSGQGDNQPQHF	TGTGCCAGCAGTGGCCAGGGCGACAATCAGCCCCAGCATTTT
TRBV18	TRBJ2-7	once	TRBD1	CASSPRTGGGEQYF	TGTGCCAGCTCACCCCGGACAGGGGGCGGCGAGCAGTACTTC
TRBV3-1/TRBV3-2	TRBJ1-1	-	-	CASSQRGLGTEAFF	TGTGCCAGCAGCCAAAGGGGTTTAGGGACTGAAGCTTTCTTT
TRBV7-2	TRBJ2-5	-	-	CASSLGRGPETQYF	TGTGCCAGCAGCTTAGGGCGGGGGCCGGAGACCCAGTACTTC
TRBV5-8	TRBJ2-1	-	TRBD1	CASSLDRGSLFYNEQFF	TGTGCCAGCAGCTTGGACAGGGGTAGTTTGTTCTACAATGAGCAGTTCTTC
TRBV7-3	TRBJ2-6	-	TRBD1	CASSLTGTVGISGSGANVLTF	TGTGCCAGCAGCTTAACAGGGACAGTGGGAATCTCGGGATCTGGGGCCAACGTCCTGACTTTC
TRBV7-2	TRBJ2-5	-	TRBD2	CASSLPETRLAGVETQYF	TGTGCCAGCAGCTTACCCGAAACCAGACTAGCGGGGGTTGAGACCCAGTACTTC
TRBV7-8	TRBJ2-7	-	TRBD2	CASSTSLVRGGSSYEQYF	TGTGCCAGCAGCACGAGCCTGGTTCGCGGGGGATCCTCCTACGAGCAGTACTTC
TRBV6-5	TRBJ1-2	-	-	CASSYERGIDGYTF	TGTGCCAGCAGTTACGAGCGGGGGATAGATGGCTACACCTTC
TRBV11-3	TRBJ2-1	-	-	CASSSGPATNEQFF	TGTGCCAGCAGCTCCGGTCCCGCTACGAATGAGCAGTTCTTC
TRBV7-2	TRBJ1-4	-	-	CASSLDPRELFF	TGTGCCAGCAGCCTTGACCCCCGGGAACTGTTTTTT
TRBV29-1	TRBJ1-2	-	TRBD1	CSVYFRGPVRGYGYTF	TGCAGCGTTTATTTCAGGGGGCCTGTAAGGGGCTATGGCTACACCTTC
TRBV19	TRBJ2-1	many	-	CASSILGTSNEQFF	TGTGCCAGTAGTATTTTGGGGACATCGAATGAGCAGTTCTTC